This is a list of T cell receptor beta chains from one sample in a study of Graves' ophthalmopathy and Graves' hyperthyroidism. TCRdb itself ran the multiplex PCR reads through MiXCR, one entry per CDR3 protein. The sample shows around 1,200,000 distinct CDR3 sequences, about 40% of them seen only once. The source material was peripheral blood or thyroid tissue (not recorded which). These receptor sequences come from an adult man with Graves' hyperthyroidism. Each CDR3 is given with its conserved first and last residue.

J gene: TRBJ1-2; V gene: TRBV12-3/TRBV12-4; CDR3 length: 12; CDR3 protein: CASSWTGYGYTF
J gene: TRBJ2-5; V gene: TRBV20-1; CDR3 length: 16; CDR3 protein: CSARFFDRQGQETQYF
J gene: TRBJ1-2; V gene: TRBV7-9; CDR3 length: 19; CDR3 protein: CASSLDNPMPGVANYGYTF
J gene: TRBJ2-7; V gene: TRBV10-1; CDR3 length: 13; CDR3 protein: CASRSTGGREQYF
J gene: TRBJ2-2; V gene: TRBV5-6; CDR3 length: 15; CDR3 protein: CASSSVNGNTGELFF
J gene: TRBJ1-5; V gene: TRBV19; CDR3 length: 16; CDR3 protein: CASSINVIRTNQPQHF
J gene: TRBJ1-5; V gene: TRBV11-2; CDR3 length: 15; CDR3 protein: CASSLRGGGNQPQHF
J gene: TRBJ2-3; V gene: TRBV7-2; CDR3 length: 12; CDR3 protein: CASSHGEDTQYF
J gene: TRBJ1-1; V gene: TRBV5-1; CDR3 length: 15; CDR3 protein: CASSQDPRRDTEAFF
J gene: TRBJ2-5; V gene: TRBV4-3; CDR3 length: 17; CDR3 protein: CASSLLTPGQGKETQYF
J gene: TRBJ2-7; V gene: TRBV12-3/TRBV12-4; CDR3 length: 13; CDR3 protein: CASSRQGVYEQYF
J gene: TRBJ1-5; V gene: TRBV2; CDR3 length: 12; CDR3 protein: CASSGPQQPQHF
J gene: TRBJ2-6; V gene: TRBV20-1; CDR3 length: 16; CDR3 protein: CSARGARGSGANVLTF
J gene: .; V gene: TRBV7-2; CDR3 length: 17; CDR3 protein: CASSEQASTGTKETQYF
J gene: TRBJ1-1; V gene: TRBV10-3; CDR3 length: 16; CDR3 protein: CASSYEQGLGNTEAFF
J gene: TRBJ1-1; V gene: TRBV9; CDR3 length: 14; CDR3 protein: CASSVGEQGARAFF
J gene: TRBJ1-2; V gene: TRBV19; CDR3 length: 12; CDR3 protein: CATRTGADGYTF
J gene: TRBJ1-2; V gene: TRBV7-2; CDR3 length: 12; CDR3 protein: CASSLDRSGHTF
J gene: TRBJ2-5; V gene: TRBV5-1; CDR3 length: 14; CDR3 protein: CASSSIGTSETQYF
J gene: TRBJ2-7; V gene: TRBV6-2/TRBV6-3; CDR3 length: 13; CDR3 protein: CASGPGQGYEQYF
J gene: TRBJ2-7; V gene: TRBV10-2; CDR3 length: 13; CDR3 protein: CASSPGPLDEQYF
J gene: TRBJ2-7; V gene: TRBV7-8; CDR3 length: 16; CDR3 protein: CASSNAGPGSSYEQYF
J gene: TRBJ1-4; V gene: TRBV7-9; CDR3 length: 16; CDR3 protein: CASSVAPGATNEKLFF
J gene: TRBJ2-5; V gene: TRBV7-2; CDR3 length: 17; CDR3 protein: CASSTGGGAVRRETQYF
J gene: TRBJ2-6; V gene: TRBV25-1; CDR3 length: 16; CDR3 protein: CASRSTSHSGANVLTF
J gene: TRBJ1-6; V gene: TRBV15; CDR3 length: 15; CDR3 protein: CATSSGTGGNSPLHF
J gene: TRBJ1-6; V gene: TRBV4-1; CDR3 length: 15; CDR3 protein: CASSQGRGALSPLHF
J gene: TRBJ2-3; V gene: TRBV12-3/TRBV12-4; CDR3 length: 18; CDR3 protein: CASSLASDRAGGADTQYF
J gene: TRBJ1-6; V gene: TRBV7-9; CDR3 length: 16; CDR3 protein: CASSPRCRGGISPLHF
J gene: TRBJ1-1; V gene: TRBV7-6; CDR3 length: 11; CDR3 protein: CASSLAGQSFF
J gene: TRBJ1-5; V gene: TRBV20-1; CDR3 length: 16; CDR3 protein: CSAGPTGIYSNQPQHF
J gene: TRBJ2-7; V gene: TRBV5-6; CDR3 length: 13; CDR3 protein: CASSFKTVYEQYF
J gene: TRBJ2-7; V gene: TRBV29-1; CDR3 length: 12; CDR3 protein: CSVPGQGAEQYF
J gene: TRBJ2-7; V gene: TRBV7-2; CDR3 length: 14; CDR3 protein: CASSQWGGSYEQYF
J gene: TRBJ1-2; V gene: TRBV28; CDR3 length: 14; CDR3 protein: CASSTAGYEDGYTF
J gene: TRBJ1-2; V gene: TRBV25-1; CDR3 length: 16; CDR3 protein: CASRVTGPGAHYGYTF
J gene: TRBJ2-5; V gene: TRBV7-2; CDR3 length: 14; CDR3 protein: CASSSRGSNQPQYF
J gene: TRBJ1-2; V gene: TRBV5-8; CDR3 length: 11; CDR3 protein: CASISLSEVAF
J gene: TRBJ2-7; V gene: TRBV10-3; CDR3 length: 16; CDR3 protein: CAVGAGSRGSSYEQYF